Listed below are T cell receptor beta chains from one sample, sequenced in a study of cytomegalovirus exposure and HLA in healthy donors. TCRdb keeps only in-frame clones here, not all; method: immunoSEQ multiplex PCR. Of 130,000 to 150,000 clones in the sample, 70% to 80% were seen once. Sequences were obtained from PBMCs. All receptors derive from a male donor in good health and CMV-seronegative. Both conserved end residues are part of each CDR3. The order of the fields is CDR3 protein, J gene, clone size, V gene. Part of the rows lack a size; the others show once, few, many or a class for expanded clones.

CASSFSSQDISPLHF TRBJ1-6 - TRBV5-5
CASSPADSRDGYTF TRBJ1-2 - TRBV4-2
CASSVDTGGANEKLFF TRBJ1-4 - TRBV5-4
CASSYEGNTEAFF TRBJ1-1 few TRBV27
CATQTMDYYGYTF TRBJ1-2 - TRBV11-2
CASSYSGTGNTGYTF TRBJ1-2 - TRBV27
CASSFTGQGVSPLHF TRBJ1-6 - TRBV7-2
CASSSPGSPYRYNEQFF TRBJ2-1 - TRBV9
CASSLDREDGYTF TRBJ1-2 - TRBV7-2
CASSFEGAPYGYTF TRBJ1-2 - TRBV5-1
CAWSVPTAYQETQYF TRBJ2-5 - TRBV30
CASSSQGGQPQHF TRBJ1-5 - TRBV7-9
CASSLNRVNEQFF TRBJ2-1 - TRBV5-1
CAWHTGYSGYTF TRBJ1-2 - TRBV30
CASRQGTISGNTIYF TRBJ1-3 - TRBV4-1
CASSPPAGSYEQYF TRBJ2-7 - TRBV18
CASSLGVGQRGTDTQYF TRBJ2-3 - TRBV7-2
CASRAGTSGSTDTQYF TRBJ2-3 - TRBV2
CASSVVGHSTDTQYF TRBJ2-3 - TRBV9
CAWERRGPNYGYTF TRBJ1-2 - TRBV30
CASSSPTETFF TRBJ1-1 - TRBV5-4
CASSSTSSATGAKNIQYF TRBJ2-4 - TRBV5-1
CSVERDRGLADTQYF TRBJ2-3 few TRBV29-1
CAWSVGRTNTEAFF TRBJ1-1 - TRBV30
CASSRTALAKNIQYF TRBJ2-4 - TRBV13
CASSLRTGAKNIQYF TRBJ2-4 - TRBV5-1
CASSPSDRTGYTF TRBJ1-2 few TRBV11-2
CASSLAGERGYGYTF TRBJ1-2 - TRBV7-2
CASRERGSDTDTQYF TRBJ2-3 - TRBV5-1
CASSFGTSFGEQFF TRBJ2-1 - TRBV7-2
CSVGGRGITGELFF TRBJ2-2 - TRBV29-1
CASSLDWTEAFF TRBJ1-1 - TRBV5-4
CASSFNVLTF TRBJ2-6 - TRBV2
CASSSPHGDTQYF TRBJ2-3 - TRBV11-2
CASSQSGSPLHF TRBJ1-6 once TRBV4-1
CASSYYGTANYGYTF TRBJ1-2 - TRBV6-5
CASSVPTGGGGGELFF TRBJ2-2 - TRBV7-2
CASSHGVMNTEAFF TRBJ1-1 - TRBV4-3
CASSRRLNTEAFF TRBJ1-1 - TRBV7-6